A selection of T cell receptor beta chains follows, all from one sample in a study of blood T cell repertoires in COVID-19. Repertoires were generated with immunoSEQ multiplex PCR, while TCRdb's copy carries only in-frame clones and drops some. The top ten clones hold 0.8% to 0.9% of a sample with more than 300,000 clones, approximately 90% of them seen once. Sequenced: PBMCs or T cells enriched from blood (not recorded which). The receptors were gathered from a woman aged 40 to 50 who had been exposed to COVID-19. CDR3s include the opening cysteine and the closing phenylalanine or tryptophan.

TRBV7-9	TRBJ1-5	CASSSRGFDQPQHF
TRBV25-1	TRBJ1-1	CASSEIIQGTFF
TRBV24-1	TRBJ2-1	CATSEYRAGEQFF
TRBV19	TRBJ1-2	CASSIAQANYGYTF
TRBV12-3/TRBV12-4	TRBJ1-1	CASSFLENTEAFF
TRBV27	TRBJ1-3	CASSLGTGGNTIYF
TRBV7-2	TRBJ1-2	CASSFTPGNGYTF
TRBV16	TRBJ1-5	CASSQGQGDASNQPQHF
TRBV6-1	TRBJ1-1	CASSLPRNTEAFF
TRBV27	TRBJ1-6	CASRRWPGENSPLHF
TRBV30	TRBJ2-3	CAWSLSADRDTQYF
TRBV7-8	TRBJ2-7	CASSLVGLAGVLRHEQYF
TRBV19	TRBJ1-2	CASSRREGHGYTF
TRBV24-1	TRBJ1-2	CATSDTSGTGFGYTF
TRBV3-1/TRBV3-2	TRBJ2-2	CASSQTDTGELFF
TRBV7-2	TRBJ1-5	CASSLGRGQPQHF
TRBV19	TRBJ1-1	CASSVLGGNTEAFF
TRBV12-3/TRBV12-4	TRBJ1-5	CASSSTGNKPQHF
TRBV7-3	TRBJ1-1	CASSLVVGSTEAFF
TRBV7-8	TRBJ2-7	CASSRTPFGSYEQYF
TRBV11-2	TRBJ1-1	CASSTQGVNTEAFF
TRBV5-6	TRBJ2-5	CASSFLLPSGQETQYF
TRBV3-1/TRBV3-2	TRBJ2-2	CASSRATGELFF
TRBV18	TRBJ1-3	CASSPRAGIGNTIYF
TRBV19	TRBJ1-5	CASSSDTIYSNQPQHF
TRBV5-1	TRBJ1-1	CASSLKKAGFTEAFF
TRBV3-1/TRBV3-2	TRBJ2-7	CASSQGKGAYEQYF
TRBV5-1	TRBJ2-1	CASSLASGPYNEQFF
TRBV7-9	TRBJ1-1	CASSKGAGRTEAFF
TRBV13	TRBJ2-1	CASSQLAGRRYNEQFF
TRBV10-2	TRBJ1-2	CASNLAPQSGGYTF
TRBV14	TRBJ2-1	CASSPLDRRDQEQFF
TRBV10-2	TRBJ2-7	CASRDSVSVKNEQYF
TRBV27	TRBJ2-1	CASSPLTSSYNEQFF
TRBV7-2	TRBJ1-2	CASSRTGGDSGYGYTF
TRBV15	TRBJ2-4	CATSRTDRDLDIQYF
TRBV2	TRBJ2-1	CASLDGGSYNEQFF
TRBV12-3/TRBV12-4	TRBJ1-2	CASSTTRAYGYTF
TRBV5-1	TRBJ2-1	CASHPGGSYNEQFF
TRBV5-1	TRBJ2-3	CASSFIPTSGAVTDTQYF
TRBV7-8	TRBJ1-1	CASTPLGGTEAFF
TRBV5-1	TRBJ1-1	CASSPGQGIAEAFF
TRBV11-2	TRBJ1-2	CASSLGSGGAGIYGYTF
TRBV24-1	TRBJ2-1	CATRGQVPHNEQFF
TRBV9	TRBJ1-2	CASSPRDSSIYGYTF
TRBV18	TRBJ2-1	CASSPEMGLAGAGDEQFF
TRBV7-6	TRBJ1-1	CASSLGGSLQGPVNTEAFF
TRBV5-8	TRBJ1-2	CASSLGQPRYDYGYTF
TRBV4-1	TRBJ2-3	CASSQPKLAGDMDTQYF
TRBV18	TRBJ2-5	CASSPTQQETQYF
TRBV3-1/TRBV3-2	TRBJ2-5	CASSQTSGGAVETQYF
TRBV18	TRBJ2-6	CASSLQGAEGANVLTF
TRBV18	TRBJ2-1	CASSRGLAGNNEQFF
TRBV7-9	TRBJ2-4	CASSHYEGLGNIQYF